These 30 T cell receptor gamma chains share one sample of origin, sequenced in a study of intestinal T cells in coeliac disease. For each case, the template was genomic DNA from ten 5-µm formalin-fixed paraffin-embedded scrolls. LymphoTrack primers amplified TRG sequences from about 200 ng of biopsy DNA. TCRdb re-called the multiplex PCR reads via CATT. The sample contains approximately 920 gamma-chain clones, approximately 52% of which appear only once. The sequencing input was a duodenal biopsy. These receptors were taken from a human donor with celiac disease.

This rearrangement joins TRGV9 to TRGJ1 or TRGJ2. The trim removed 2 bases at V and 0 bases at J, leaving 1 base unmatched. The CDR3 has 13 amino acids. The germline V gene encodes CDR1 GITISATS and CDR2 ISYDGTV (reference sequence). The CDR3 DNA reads TGTGCCTTGTGGGAGGCGAATTATTATAAGAAACTCTTT. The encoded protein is CALWEANYYKKLF.

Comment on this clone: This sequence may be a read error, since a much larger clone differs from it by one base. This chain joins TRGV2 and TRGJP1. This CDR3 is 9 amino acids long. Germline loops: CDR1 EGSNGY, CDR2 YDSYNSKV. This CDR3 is CTGAWFKIF. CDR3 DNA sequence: TGCACTGGGGCTTGGTTCAAGATATTT.

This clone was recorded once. The CDR3, as DNA: TGTGCCACCTGGAAAATTAATTATAAGAAACTCTTT. Its translation is CATWKINYKKLF. The chain uses TRGV8 and TRGJ1 or TRGJ2. J was trimmed by 5 bases and V by 6 bases; bases with no gene match: 7. The CDR3 is 12 amino acids. Germline lookup yields CDR1 VENAVY and CDR2 YDSYNSRV.

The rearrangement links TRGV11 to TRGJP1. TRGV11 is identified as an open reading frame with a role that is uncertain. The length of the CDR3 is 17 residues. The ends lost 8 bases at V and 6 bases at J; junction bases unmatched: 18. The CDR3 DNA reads TGTGCCTGCTGGACCCCTAGCCACTCAGGCTCTGGTTGGTTCAAGATATTT. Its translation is CACWTPSHSGSGWFKIF.

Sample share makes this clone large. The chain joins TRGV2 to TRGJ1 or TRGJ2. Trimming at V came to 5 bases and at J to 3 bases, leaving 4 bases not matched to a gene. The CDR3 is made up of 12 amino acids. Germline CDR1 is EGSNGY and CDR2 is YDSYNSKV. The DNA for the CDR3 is TGTGCCACCTGGGGCCTTTATTATAAGAAACTCTTT. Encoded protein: CATWGLYYKKLF.

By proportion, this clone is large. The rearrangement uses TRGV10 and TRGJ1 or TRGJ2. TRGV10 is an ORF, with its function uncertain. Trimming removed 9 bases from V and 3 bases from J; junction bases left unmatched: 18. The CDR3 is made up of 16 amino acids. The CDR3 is CAACPAVWPFYYKKLF. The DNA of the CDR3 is TGTGCTGCGTGTCCCGCGGTTTGGCCGTTTTATTATAAGAAACTCTTT.

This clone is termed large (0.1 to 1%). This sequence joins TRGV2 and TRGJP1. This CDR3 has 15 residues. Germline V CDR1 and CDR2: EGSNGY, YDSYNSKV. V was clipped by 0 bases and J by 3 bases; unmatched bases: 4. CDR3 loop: CATWDGRSTGWFKIF. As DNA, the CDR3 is TGTGCCACCTGGGACGGGCGGTCCACTGGTTGGTTCAAGATATTT.

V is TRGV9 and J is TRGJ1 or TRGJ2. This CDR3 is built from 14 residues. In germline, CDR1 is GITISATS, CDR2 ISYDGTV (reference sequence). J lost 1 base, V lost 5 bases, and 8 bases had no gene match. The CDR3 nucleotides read TGTGCCTTGTGGGTGCTCCCTAATTATTATAAGAAACTCTTT. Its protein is CALWVLPNYYKKLF.

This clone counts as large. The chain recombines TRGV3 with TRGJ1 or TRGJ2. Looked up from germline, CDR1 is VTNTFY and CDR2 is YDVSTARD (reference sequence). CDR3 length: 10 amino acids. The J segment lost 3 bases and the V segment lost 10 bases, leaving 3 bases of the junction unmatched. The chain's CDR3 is CATVYYKKLF. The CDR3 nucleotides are TGTGCCACTGTTTATTATAAGAAACTCTTT.

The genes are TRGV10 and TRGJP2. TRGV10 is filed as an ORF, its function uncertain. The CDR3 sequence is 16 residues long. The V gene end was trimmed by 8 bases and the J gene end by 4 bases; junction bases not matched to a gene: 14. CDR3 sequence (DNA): TGTGCTGCGTGGGATTCTAGACCGTCTAGTGATTGGATCAAGACGTTT. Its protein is CAAWDSRPSSDWIKTF.

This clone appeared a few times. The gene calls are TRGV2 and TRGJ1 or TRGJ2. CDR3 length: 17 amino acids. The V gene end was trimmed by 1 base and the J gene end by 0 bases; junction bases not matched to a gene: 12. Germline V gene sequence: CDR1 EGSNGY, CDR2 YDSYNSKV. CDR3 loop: CATWDGRRKMNYYKKLF. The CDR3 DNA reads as TGTGCCACCTGGGACGGCCGACGAAAAATGAATTATTATAAGAAACTCTTT.

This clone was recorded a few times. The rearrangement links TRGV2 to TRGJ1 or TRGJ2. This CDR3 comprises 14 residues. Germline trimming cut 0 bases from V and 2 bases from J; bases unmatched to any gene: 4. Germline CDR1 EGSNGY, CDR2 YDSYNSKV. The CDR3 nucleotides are TGTGCCACCTGGGACGGGCCGGATTATTATAAGAAACTCTTT. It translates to CATWDGPDYYKKLF.

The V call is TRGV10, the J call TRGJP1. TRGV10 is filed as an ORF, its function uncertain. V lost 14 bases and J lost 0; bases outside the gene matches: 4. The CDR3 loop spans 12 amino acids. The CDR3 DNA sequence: TGTGCTTCATATACCACTGGTTGGTTCAAGATATTT. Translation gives CASYTTGWFKIF.

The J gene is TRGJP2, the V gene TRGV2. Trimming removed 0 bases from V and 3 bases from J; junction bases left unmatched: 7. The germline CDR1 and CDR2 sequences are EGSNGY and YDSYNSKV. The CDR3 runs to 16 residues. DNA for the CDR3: TGTGCCACCTGGGACGGGCTGGCGGGTAGTGATTGGATCAAGACGTTT. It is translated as CATWDGLAGSDWIKTF.

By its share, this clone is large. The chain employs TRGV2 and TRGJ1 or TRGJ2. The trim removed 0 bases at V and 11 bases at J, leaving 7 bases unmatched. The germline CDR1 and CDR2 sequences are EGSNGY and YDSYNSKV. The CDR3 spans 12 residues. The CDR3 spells CATWDGPVEKLF. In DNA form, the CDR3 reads TGTGCCACCTGGGACGGGCCGGTAGAGAAACTCTTT.

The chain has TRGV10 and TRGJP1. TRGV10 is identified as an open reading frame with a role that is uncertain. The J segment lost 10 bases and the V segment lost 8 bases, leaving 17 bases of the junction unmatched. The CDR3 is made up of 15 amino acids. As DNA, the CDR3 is TGTGCTGCGTGGACATTTTACCACTGTGTTTGGTTCAAGATATTT. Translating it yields CAAWTFYHCVWFKIF.

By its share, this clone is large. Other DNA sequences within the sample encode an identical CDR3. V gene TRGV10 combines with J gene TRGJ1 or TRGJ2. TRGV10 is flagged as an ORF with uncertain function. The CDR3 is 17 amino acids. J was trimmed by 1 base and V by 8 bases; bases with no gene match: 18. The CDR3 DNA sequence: TGTGCTGCGTGGGAACCTTTACTATCAGGCAATTATTATAAGAAACTCTTT. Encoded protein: CAAWEPLLSGNYYKKLF.

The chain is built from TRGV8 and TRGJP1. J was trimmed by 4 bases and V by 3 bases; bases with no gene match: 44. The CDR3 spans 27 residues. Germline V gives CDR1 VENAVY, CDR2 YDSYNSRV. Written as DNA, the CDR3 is TGTGCCACCTGGGATTCTTCCCCGGGTCTCAAAAGGGTGATAACTCATTGGCGGTATAGCACTGGTTGGTTCAAGATATTT. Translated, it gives CATWDSSPGLKRVITHWRYSTGWFKIF.

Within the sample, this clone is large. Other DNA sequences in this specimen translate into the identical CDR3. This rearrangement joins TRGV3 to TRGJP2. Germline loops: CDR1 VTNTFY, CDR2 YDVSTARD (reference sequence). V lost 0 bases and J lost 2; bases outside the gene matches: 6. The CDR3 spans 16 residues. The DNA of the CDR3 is TGTGCCACCTGGGACAGGCCGGTGAGTAGTGATTGGATCAAGACGTTT. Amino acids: CATWDRPVSSDWIKTF.

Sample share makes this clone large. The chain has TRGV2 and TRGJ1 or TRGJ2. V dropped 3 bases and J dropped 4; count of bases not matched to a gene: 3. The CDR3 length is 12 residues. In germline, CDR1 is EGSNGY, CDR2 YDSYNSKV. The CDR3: CATWDIYYKKLF. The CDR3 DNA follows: TGTGCCACCTGGGACATCTATTATAAGAAACTCTTT.

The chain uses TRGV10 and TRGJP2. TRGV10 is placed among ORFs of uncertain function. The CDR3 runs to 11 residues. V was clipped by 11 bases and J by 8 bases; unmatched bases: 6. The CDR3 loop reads CAARYDWIKTF. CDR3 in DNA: TGTGCTGCGAGGTACGATTGGATCAAGACGTTT.

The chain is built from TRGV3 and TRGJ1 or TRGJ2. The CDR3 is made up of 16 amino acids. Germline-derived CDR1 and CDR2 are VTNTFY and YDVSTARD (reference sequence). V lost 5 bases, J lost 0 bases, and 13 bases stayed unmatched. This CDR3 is CATWVPRPWNYYKKLF. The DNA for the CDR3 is TGTGCCACCTGGGTCCCAAGACCTTGGAATTATTATAAGAAACTCTTT.

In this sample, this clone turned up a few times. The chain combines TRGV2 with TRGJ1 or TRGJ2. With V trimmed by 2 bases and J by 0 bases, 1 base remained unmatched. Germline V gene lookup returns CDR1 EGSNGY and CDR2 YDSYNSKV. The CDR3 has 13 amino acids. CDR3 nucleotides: TGTGCCACCTGGGACGAGAATTATTATAAGAAACTCTTT. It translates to CATWDENYYKKLF.

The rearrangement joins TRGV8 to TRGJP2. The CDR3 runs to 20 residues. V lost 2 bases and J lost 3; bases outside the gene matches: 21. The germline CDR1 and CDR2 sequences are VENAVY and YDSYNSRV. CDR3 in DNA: TGTGCCACCTGGGATATCGGGGGGGGGGGATACCCCCGTAGTGATTGGATCAAGACGTTT. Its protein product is CATWDIGGGGYPRSDWIKTF.

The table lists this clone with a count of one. CDR3 sequence: CATWEARFSKKLF. The CDR3 DNA follows: TGTGCCACCTGGGAGGCCCGGTTTAGTAAGAAACTCTTT. This chain links TRGV2 with TRGJ1 or TRGJ2. The V segment lost 4 bases and the J segment 9 bases; nucleotides outside the gene matches: 12. The CDR3 loop spans 13 amino acids. Germline CDR1 EGSNGY, CDR2 YDSYNSKV.

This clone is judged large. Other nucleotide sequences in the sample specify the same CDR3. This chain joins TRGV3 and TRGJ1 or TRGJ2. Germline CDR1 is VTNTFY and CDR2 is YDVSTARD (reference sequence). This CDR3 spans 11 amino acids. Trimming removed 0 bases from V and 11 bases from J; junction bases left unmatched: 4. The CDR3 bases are TGTGCCACCTGGGACAGGCCTGAGAAACTCTTT. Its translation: CATWDRPEKLF.

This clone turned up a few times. The CDR3 here is CATGPYKKLF. CDR3 DNA: TGTGCCACCGGTCCTTATAAGAAACTCTTT. V and J are TRGV8 and TRGJ1 or TRGJ2. The V gene's germline CDR1 is VENAVY and CDR2 YDSYNSRV. The CDR3 runs 10 residues. J lost 6 bases, V lost 9 bases, and 5 bases had no gene match.

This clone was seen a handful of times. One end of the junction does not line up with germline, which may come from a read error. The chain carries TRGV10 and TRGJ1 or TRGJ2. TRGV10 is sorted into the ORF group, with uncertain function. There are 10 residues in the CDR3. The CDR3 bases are TGTGCTACGTGTGGTTATAAGAAACTCTTT. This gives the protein CATCGYKKLF.

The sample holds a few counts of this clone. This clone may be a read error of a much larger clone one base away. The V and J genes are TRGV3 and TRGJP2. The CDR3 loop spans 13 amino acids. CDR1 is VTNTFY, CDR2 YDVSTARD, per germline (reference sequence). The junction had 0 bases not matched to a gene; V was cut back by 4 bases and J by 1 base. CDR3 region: CATWDSSDWIKTF. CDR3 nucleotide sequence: TGTGCCACCTGGGATAGTAGTGATTGGATCAAGACGTTT.

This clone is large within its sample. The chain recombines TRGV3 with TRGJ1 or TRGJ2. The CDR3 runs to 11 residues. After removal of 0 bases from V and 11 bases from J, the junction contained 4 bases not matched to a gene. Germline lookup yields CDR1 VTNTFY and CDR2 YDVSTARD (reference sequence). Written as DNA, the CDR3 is TGTGCCACCTGGGACAGGCGAGAGAAACTCTTT. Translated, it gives CATWDRREKLF.